A single sample gave rise to the 21 T cell receptor beta chains below, sequenced in a study of OX40 agonist ivuxolimab in advanced cancers. Sequencing used immunoSEQ multiplex PCR; TCRdb keeps in-frame clones, though not all of them. The data show about 57,000 clones, 65% to 85% seen once. The sequences come from CD4+ or CD8+ T cells sorted from blood, collected in a trial of the OX40 agonist ivuxolimab. The receptors were gathered from an adult with an advanced solid tumor such as melanoma, head and neck, liver or kidney cancer.

This clone was recorded at least ten times. The chain employs TRBV19 and TRBJ1-5; 7 nucleotides match TRBD1. CDR3 length: 15 residues. CDR1 and CDR2 (germline): LNHDA, SQIVND (reference sequence). V dropped 5 bases and J dropped 6; count of bases not matched to a gene: 10. CDR3 coding DNA: TGTGCCAGTAGTGACCGAAGGGGGCGCGGTCAGCCCCAGCATTTT. Protein product: CASSDRRGRGQPQHF.

The V gene is TRBV5-1, the J gene TRBJ2-2; D unclear. This CDR3 is 13 amino acids long. V was cut by 5 bases and J by 2 bases, with 7 bases left in between. Germline V gene lookup returns CDR1 SGHRS and CDR2 YFSETQ. The DNA for the CDR3 is TGCGCCAGCAGGATCGGTAACACCGGGGAGCTGTTTTTT. Its protein is CASRIGNTGELFF.

The genes are TRBV11-3 and TRBJ2-1; 9 bases fit TRBD2. The V segment lost 6 bases and the J segment 8 bases; nucleotides outside the gene matches: 11. Per germline, CDR1 SGHNT and CDR2 YENEEA. The CDR3 loop spans 15 amino acids. Here the CDR3 reads CASREGGTSRHEQFF. Here the CDR3 DNA reads TGTGCCAGCAGGGAGGGGGGGACTAGCAGGCATGAGCAGTTCTTC.

This chain joins TRBV6-4 and TRBJ1-4; D gene unclear. CDR3 length: 13 amino acids. Trimming took 6 bases from V and 7 from J, leaving 12 bases between them. Germline V gene lookup returns CDR1 MRHNA and CDR2 SNTAGT. CDR3 residues: CASSTDIGEKLFF. In DNA, the CDR3 is TGTGCCAGCAGCACAGACATCGGTGAAAAACTGTTTTTT.

This chain joins TRBV30 and TRBJ1-6; D is unclear. The length of the CDR3 is 15 residues. V was shortened by 3 bases and J by 0 bases, with 9 bases between the two germline ends. CDR1 GTSNPN and CDR2 SVGIG come from the germline V gene (reference sequence). CDR3 bases: TGTGCCTGGAGCCAACAGTCCTCCTATAATTCACCCCTCCACTTT. The encoded protein is CAWSQQSSYNSPLHF.

This chain uses TRBV11-2 with TRBJ1-2; TRBD1 matches 8 bases. The CDR3 loop spans 12 amino acids. After removal of 5 bases from V and 5 bases from J, the junction contained 1 base not matched to a gene. Germline V gene data show CDR1 as SGHAT and CDR2 as FQNNGV. CDR3 amino acids: CASSGQGYGYTF. The CDR3 coding sequence is TGTGCCAGCAGCGGACAGGGTTATGGCTACACCTTC. Looking up the rest from reference TRBV11-2 and TRBJ1-2 gives the full variable domain: EAGVAQSPRYKIIEKRQSVAFWCNPISGHATLYWYQQILGQGPKLLIQFQNNGVVDDSQLPKDRFSAERLKGVDSTLKIQPAKLEDSAVYLCASSGQGYGYTFGSGTRLTVV.

J is TRBJ1-3 and V is TRBV11-2; D unresolved. Germline assignment: CDR1 SGHAT and CDR2 FQNNGV. CDR3 length: 15 amino acids. Trimming stripped 5 bases from V and 2 bases from J, with 13 bases between. The CDR3: CASSPVGLAGNTIYF. The CDR3 DNA follows: TGTGCCAGCAGCCCCGTGGGATTAGCTGGAAACACCATATATTTT.

A remark on this clone: One junction end disagrees with the germline gene, perhaps due to a read error. Other DNA sequences in the sample encode the same CDR3. V gene TRBV29-1 combines with J gene TRBJ1-1, with D possibly being TRBD1 (6 bases). The CDR3 length is 14 residues. The germline V gene has CDR1 SQVTM and CDR2 ANQGSEA. CDR3 residues: CSVALQGLTGEAFF. The CDR3 DNA is TGCAGTGTTGCTCTTCAGGGGTTGACGGGTGAAGCTTTCTTT.

The V gene is TRBV5-1, the J gene TRBJ1-1; D perhaps matches TRBD1 (5 bases). CDR1 and CDR2 (germline): SGHRS, YFSETQ. CDR3 size: 13 residues. The V end lost 0 bases, the J end lost 6 bases, and 9 bases lay between the germline ends. CDR3 bases: TGCGCCAGCAGCTTGGTGGGGGGATCTGAAGCTTTCTTT. It specifies CASSLVGGSEAFF.

This sequence joins TRBV19 and TRBJ2-2; 14 bases are shared with TRBD2. Germline trimming cut 3 bases from V and 6 bases from J; bases unmatched to any gene: 15. Germline V gives CDR1 LNHDA, CDR2 SQIVND (reference sequence). The CDR3 contains 20 residues. CDR3: CASSITTGGLAGAFSGELFF. CDR3 sequence (DNA): TGTGCCAGTAGTATCACCACCGGGGGACTAGCGGGAGCCTTTTCCGGGGAGCTGTTTTTT.

DNA for the CDR3: TGTGCCAGCAGCTTGTCGGCGGGCCCATACAATGAGCAGTTCTTC. Its translation is CASSLSAGPYNEQFF. The chain is built from TRBV7-9 and TRBJ2-1; maybe TRBD2 (5 bases). Trimming removed 3 bases from V and 4 bases from J, with 13 bases in between. This CDR3 region has 15 residues. Germline loops: CDR1 SEHNR, CDR2 FQNEAQ (reference sequence).

The V and J genes are TRBV30 and TRBJ1-1; no clear D gene. Germline CDR1 and CDR2: GTSNPN and SVGIG (reference sequence). The V end lost 2 bases, the J end lost 0 bases, and 16 bases lay between the germline ends. The CDR3 covers 16 residues. Here the CDR3 DNA reads TGTGCCTGGAGTTCCCGACATATCCCCATGAACACTGAAGCTTTCTTT. Amino acids: CAWSSRHIPMNTEAFF.

This chain joins TRBV5-1 and TRBJ2-7, with TRBD2 matching 9 bases. With V trimmed by 6 bases and J by 3 bases, 10 bases remained unmatched. The CDR3 is 15 residues long. Per germline, CDR1 SGHRS and CDR2 YFSETQ. The CDR3 DNA is TGCGCCAGCACTTCGGTCGTAGCGGGAGACTACGAGCAGTACTTC. It specifies CASTSVVAGDYEQYF. The full variable domain, rest sourced from reference TRBV5-1 and TRBJ2-7, is KAGVTQTPRYLIKTRGQQVTLSCSPISGHRSVSWYQQTPGQGLQFLFEYFSETQRNKGNFPGRFSGRQFSNSRSEMNVSTLELGDSALYLCASTSVVAGDYEQYFGPGTRLTVT.

The chain has TRBV30 and TRBJ1-6; D may be TRBD1 (5 bases). V was trimmed by 5 bases and J by 9 bases, leaving 14 bases between them. The CDR3 has 13 residues. Germline CDR1 GTSNPN, CDR2 SVGIG (reference sequence). This CDR3 reads CAWGGEAGSPLHF. In nucleotides, the CDR3 is TGTGCCTGGGGGGGGGAAGCCGGTTCACCCCTCCACTTT.

The V and J genes are TRBV11-1 and TRBJ2-2; 8 bases match TRBD1. Germline loops: CDR1 SGHAT, CDR2 FQDESV (reference sequence). The CDR3 is 18 residues long. Trimming took 4 bases from V and 7 from J; bases not matched to a gene: 17. CDR3 nucleotide sequence: TGTGCCAGCAGCTCCCAGGGGGCCAGGGCGACAATCAGCGGGGAGCTGTTTTTT. The encoded protein is CASSSQGARATISGELFF.

CDR3 in DNA: TGTGCCAGCAGCTTAGGGCCCCTTGGATACCCTCGAAACACCGGGGAGCTGTTTTTT. This codes for CASSLGPLGYPRNTGELFF. This chain links TRBV11-2 with TRBJ2-2, with unresolved D. The CDR3 totals 19 residues. V was pared by 1 base and J by 2 bases, with 20 bases between. CDR1 is SGHAT, CDR2 FQNNGV, per germline.

The chain uses TRBV28 and TRBJ2-7; 9 bases are a match to TRBD1. CDR3 length: 16 residues. The ends lost 7 bases at V and 5 bases at J; junction bases unmatched: 15. In germline, CDR1 is MDHEN, CDR2 SYDVKM. Here the CDR3 DNA reads TGTGCCAGCAATGCCCCCACCGGGACAGGGACCCACGAGCAGTACTTC. Its translation is CASNAPTGTGTHEQYF.

This clone was counted only a few times. The V gene is TRBV2, the J gene TRBJ1-4; 7 bases fit TRBD1. This CDR3 has 15 residues. V lost 6 bases, J lost 2 bases, and 6 bases stayed unmatched. Germline V gene data show CDR1 as SNHLY and CDR2 as FYNNEI. In DNA, the CDR3 is TGTGCCAGCAGCCCAAACAGGGGCACTAATGAAAAACTGTTTTTT. It encodes CASSPNRGTNEKLFF.

The rearrangement links TRBV7-9 to TRBJ2-1; 7 bases are shared with TRBD2. With 5 bases clipped from V and 7 bases from J, the junction kept 11 bases outside the gene matches. The CDR3 has 15 amino acids. Germline CDR1 is SEHNR and CDR2 is FQNEAQ (reference sequence). This chain's CDR3 is CASSRPPAGVNEQFF. DNA of the CDR3: TGTGCCAGCAGCCGCCCGCCGGCGGGAGTGAATGAGCAGTTCTTC.

V and J are TRBV6-1 and TRBJ2-7, with TRBD2 matching over 11 bases. Germline assignment: CDR1 MNHNS and CDR2 SASEGT. Trimming took 3 bases from V and 7 from J; bases not matched to a gene: 11. This CDR3 comprises 16 residues. CDR3 nucleotides: TGTGCCAGCAGTGAGCCTAGCGGGAGGCCACGAGGGGAGCAGTACTTC. It encodes CASSEPSGRPRGEQYF.

The chain employs TRBV28 and TRBJ2-2, with unresolved D. V lost 7 bases, J lost 5 bases, and 5 bases lay in between. Germline loops: CDR1 MDHEN, CDR2 SYDVKM. CDR3 length: 11 amino acids. The CDR3: CASTLTGELFF. The DNA for the CDR3 is TGTGCCAGCACCCTGACCGGGGAGCTGTTTTTT. Based on the CDR3 plus reference TRBV28 and TRBJ2-2, the full variable domain is DVKVTQSSRYLVKRTGEKVFLECVQDMDHENMFWYRQDPGLGLRLIYFSYDVKMKEKGDIPEGYSVSREKKERFSLILESASTNQTSMYLCASTLTGELFFGEGSRLTVL.